This record covers a single T cell receptor (beta chain). Its specificity is unknown. This CDR3 comprises 14 residues. Germline V lookup: CDR1 MNHEY, CDR2 SVGAGI. V lost 6 bases and J 5 bases, leaving 16 bases between the germline ends. This record belongs to a study of Ad26.COV2.S vaccination and SARS-CoV-2 variants. Study at large: Doses of Ad26.COV2.S were injected into muscle once or twice, 56 days apart.

Stated treatment: around 19 received Ad26.COV2.S at low or high dose, single or two shots; a few received placebo; per-sample allocation not given. Following the first vaccine or placebo injection, samples were taken on day 63. Findings and limits, study-wide: Vaccine recipients had higher spike-specific TCR breadth than placebo recipients. Substantial breadth in spike-specific CD8+ and CD4+ T cell responses was reportedly seen after vaccination.

Repertoires were generated with immunoSEQ multiplex PCR, while TCRdb's copy carries only in-frame clones and drops some. The sample has 240,000 or so clones; approximately 88% are singletons. The sequence was collected from a person between 18 and 65 years old who received the Ad26.COV2.S COVID-19 vaccine or a placebo. The chain recombines TRBV6-5 with TRBJ1-2; D not resolved. The material was peripheral blood, obtained in a trial of Ad26.COV2.S vaccine versus placebo. CDR3: CASRGRVAPYGYTF. CDR3 DNA sequence: TGTGCCAGCAGGGGGAGGGTGGCTCCATATGGCTACACCTTC.